This T cell receptor beta chain is drawn from a study of immune heterogeneity within non-small cell lung tumors. A word on this clonotype: What it recognizes is unknown.

Study observations and caveats: Identical dominant CDR3 beta clonotypes spanned tumor sites within a patient, beside site-unique high-frequency clones. Largely distinct from one individual patient to the next were the high-frequency T-cell receptor beta clonotypes. Local tumor mutational burden, with an R of around 0.35, correlated moderately but significantly with local T-cell clonality.

The TCR beta CDR3 region underwent multiplex PCR amplification with 32 V and 13 J primers. TCRdb processed the multiplex PCR reads anew with MiXCR; each CDR3 protein has one entry. The data contain 6,500 or so distinct CDR3 sequences, around 20% of them singletons. The authors used approximately 540 ng of bulk tumor genomic DNA per sample as template. Spaced far apart, several biopsies were taken from each primary tumor during surgery. Patients underwent curative surgery for non-small cell lung cancer (untreated and newly diagnosed). Samples were obtained from newly diagnosed non-small cell lung cancer patients who were having surgery with curative intent. The TCR comes from a female donor with non-small cell lung cancer. The specimen was lung tumor tissue.

CDR3 sequence reads: CSSKPHSGLAGASTDTQYF. DNA of the CDR3: TGCAGTTCTAAACCCCACAGTGGACTAGCGGGAGCTAGCACAGATACGCAGTATTTT. This sequence joins TRBV20-1 and TRBJ2-3, with 13 bases identical to TRBD2. CDR3 length equals 19 residues. The V segment lost 8 bases and the J segment 0 bases; nucleotides outside the gene matches: 17. Germline values: CDR1 DFQATT, CDR2 SNEGSKA (reference sequence).